The 21 T cell receptor beta chains given below trace back to one sample, sequenced in a study of T-cell reconstitution after alpha-beta-depleted transplantation in children. Unique molecular identifiers were used in preparing the TCRbeta library. Each CDR3 protein is one row after TCRdb ran MiXCR on the PCR reads. The sample lists about 500,000 distinct CDR3 sequences, about 30% occurring once. The material sequenced was PBMCs from the stem cell graft donor, taken from the stem cell graft. Receptors were obtained from a human donor who donated a stem cell graft to a child with aplastic anemia.

Details on this clonotype: At one of its ends the junction is not consistent with the germline gene, which may arise from a read error. The J gene is TRBJ1-5, the V gene TRBV15; D gene uncertain. Germline values: CDR1 LNHNV, CDR2 YYDKDF (reference sequence). The CDR3 totals 14 residues. CDR3 amino acids: CATSRVAGNRPQHF. The CDR3 nucleotides are TGTGCCACCAGCAGAGTGGCGGGTAATCGGCCCCAGCATTTT.

This clonotype was observed a few times. In DNA, the CDR3 is TGTGCCAGCAGCTTGGTAGAGGTCGCTGAAGCTTTCTTT. Its protein product is CASSLVEVAEAFF. The genes are TRBV11-2 and TRBJ1-1; D gene unclear. Trimming took 3 bases from V and 6 from J, leaving 11 bases between them. The CDR3 runs 13 residues. CDR1 is SGHAT and CDR2 is FQNNGV in the germline V gene. The whole variable domain, filled in from reference TRBV11-2 and TRBJ1-1, reads EAGVAQSPRYKIIEKRQSVAFWCNPISGHATLYWYQQILGQGPKLLIQFQNNGVVDDSQLPKDRFSAERLKGVDSTLKIQPAKLEDSAVYLCASSLVEVAEAFFGQGTRLTVV.

The chain joins TRBV20-1 to TRBJ2-1; 11 positions agree with TRBD2. V lost 5 bases and J lost 0; bases outside the gene matches: 18. The CDR3 runs to 20 residues. Germline CDR1 DFQATT, CDR2 SNEGSKA (reference sequence). The CDR3 reads CSAWGLAEAGRGFSYNEQFF. The CDR3 region has the DNA TGCAGTGCTTGGGGACTAGCGGAGGCCGGACGTGGTTTCTCCTACAATGAGCAGTTCTTC.

Written as DNA, the CDR3 is TGCAGCGTTGAACACCCGAGAGGGGATCCAACTAATGAAAAACTGTTTTTT. Translation: CSVEHPRGDPTNEKLFF. The chain carries TRBV29-1 and TRBJ1-4, with D perhaps TRBD1 (5 bases). Trimming stripped 2 bases from V and 0 bases from J, with 16 bases between. Germline CDR1 reads SQVTM; CDR2 reads ANQGSEA. The CDR3 has 17 residues.

This clonotype has a handful of counts. V and J are TRBV6-2 or TRBV6-3 and TRBJ2-7; no reliable D call. CDR1 MNHEY and CDR2 SVGEGT come from the germline V gene. The CDR3 is 12 amino acids. V was trimmed by 4 bases and J by 3 bases, leaving 7 bases between them. In DNA, the CDR3 is TGTGCCAGCAGTTCCTTTGACTACGAGCAGTACTTC. This gives the protein CASSSFDYEQYF.

This clonotype was seen at least ten times. The chain recombines TRBV24-1 with TRBJ2-1; TRBD2 matches 8 bases. J lost 4 bases, V lost 4 bases, and 8 bases had no gene match. Looked up from germline, CDR1 is KGHDR and CDR2 is SFDVKD. This CDR3 has 16 residues. CDR3 bases: TGTGCCACCAGTGACGGGGGGGCGGGAGCATACAATGAGCAGTTCTTC. Amino acid sequence: CATSDGGAGAYNEQFF.

This clonotype has just a few counts. This rearrangement joins TRBV20-1 to TRBJ1-6; TRBD1 matches at 9 bases. The trim removed 1 base at V and 0 bases at J, leaving 4 bases unmatched. The CDR3 loop spans 17 amino acids. CDR1 is DFQATT and CDR2 is SNEGSKA in the germline V gene (reference sequence). The CDR3 nucleotides read TGCAGTGCTAGAGGGACAGGGGCCGACTCCTATAATTCACCCCTCCACTTT. It translates to CSARGTGADSYNSPLHF.

This clonotype has more than one count but fewer than ten. The rearrangement joins TRBV7-9 to TRBJ2-7; D is ambiguous. Trimming removed 4 bases at V and 6 bases at J, with 19 bases between. Germline CDR1 reads SEHNR; CDR2 reads FQNEAQ (reference sequence). This CDR3 comprises 15 residues. CDR3 protein: CASSSHITRPLEQYF. The CDR3 DNA sequence: TGTGCCAGCAGCTCCCACATTACCCGGCCTCTCGAGCAGTACTTC.

The rearrangement uses TRBV5-4 and TRBJ2-3; tentatively, D is TRBD2 (6 bases). CDR3 size: 15 residues. The V end lost 3 bases, the J end lost 2 bases, and 13 bases lay between the germline ends. CDR1 and CDR2 from the germline V gene are SGHNT and YYREEE (reference sequence). DNA of the CDR3: TGTGCCAGCAGCTGGGACTTTACGAACACAGATACGCAGTATTTT. This codes for CASSWDFTNTDTQYF.

This clonotype was found a few times. The chain links TRBV7-9 to TRBJ2-1; D is undetermined. The V end lost 1 base, the J end lost 10 bases, and 14 bases lay between the germline ends. Germline-derived CDR1 and CDR2 are SEHNR and FQNEAQ (reference sequence). The CDR3 has 14 amino acids. The CDR3 is CASSLGDGSGEQFF. CDR3 nucleotides: TGTGCCAGCAGCTTAGGTGACGGATCAGGAGAGCAGTTCTTC.

This clonotype has a handful of counts. The gene calls are TRBV18 and TRBJ1-6; 7 bases line up with TRBD1. V dropped 3 bases and J dropped 5; count of bases not matched to a gene: 4. CDR1 is KGHSH and CDR2 is LQKENI in the germline V gene. There are 15 residues in the CDR3. The CDR3 region is CASSPTGSDNSPLHF. The CDR3 region has the DNA TGTGCCAGCTCACCGACAGGGTCGGATAATTCACCCCTCCACTTT.

CDR3 region: CASSSAPTSGRASQYF. DNA for the CDR3: TGTGCCAGCAGCTCAGCCCCTACTAGCGGGAGGGCTTCCCAGTACTTC. The chain recombines TRBV5-6 with TRBJ2-5; 13 nucleotides agree with TRBD2. This CDR3 spans 16 amino acids. Germline CDR1 and CDR2: SGHDT and YYEEEE. V was pared by 3 bases and J by 9 bases, with 11 bases of the junction left unmatched.

The chain joins TRBV10-3 to TRBJ1-5, with a tentative D call TRBD1 (5 bases). Trimming pared 6 bases from V and 10 bases from J, leaving 16 bases between. CDR1 and CDR2 from the germline V gene are ENHRY and SYGVKD. The CDR3 runs 13 residues. The CDR3 region is CAISPDSIFPQHF. The CDR3 DNA sequence: TGTGCCATCAGCCCAGACAGTATATTCCCCCAGCATTTT.

This clonotype was seen more than once but under ten times. The rearrangement uses TRBV24-1 and TRBJ1-1, with D tentatively TRBD1 (5 bases). Germline values: CDR1 KGHDR, CDR2 SFDVKD. The ends were cut back, 5 bases at V and 8 bases at J, with 14 bases in the middle. The CDR3 sequence is 13 residues long. CDR3 protein: CATSVPGRTEAFF. The CDR3 nucleotides read TGTGCCACCAGTGTCCCGGGACGCACAGAAGCTTTCTTT.

This clonotype turned up a few times. This chain joins TRBV5-5 and TRBJ2-3, with a possible D match to TRBD1 (5 bases). CDR1 is SGHKS and CDR2 is YYEKEE in the germline V gene (reference sequence). The V and J ends lost 4 bases and 2 bases respectively, with 20 bases between them. The CDR3 sequence is 17 residues long. The CDR3 coding sequence is TGTGCCAGCAGCCCCCACAGGCTAGATCGAGACACAGATACGCAGTATTTT. Protein: CASSPHRLDRDTDTQYF.

This clonotype was counted only a few times. The chain employs TRBV13 and TRBJ2-5; 11 nucleotides line up with TRBD1. Germline V CDR1 and CDR2: PRHDT, FYEKMQ (reference sequence). The CDR3 extends over 15 amino acids. The trim removed 5 bases at V and 5 bases at J, leaving 7 bases unmatched. The CDR3 here is CASSLPGQGEETQYF. CDR3 nucleotides: TGTGCCAGCAGCCTCCCGGGACAGGGGGAGGAGACCCAGTACTTC.

This clonotype was detected only a few times. The chain uses TRBV5-6 and TRBJ2-6; a weak D match, TRBD1 (5 bases). Trimming removed 3 bases at V and 5 bases at J, with 18 bases between. The CDR3 covers 17 residues. From germline, CDR1 is SGHDT and CDR2 YYEEEE. CDR3 loop: CASSSLPGWGWANVLTF. CDR3 DNA sequence: TGTGCCAGCAGCTCTCTTCCAGGGTGGGGCTGGGCCAACGTCCTGACTTTC.

In this sample, this clonotype turned up a few times. This chain uses TRBV6-5 with TRBJ1-2; D gene unclear. V was cut by 2 bases and J by 2 bases, with 6 bases left in between. Germline CDR1 MNHEY, CDR2 SVGAGI. This CDR3 spans 13 amino acids. CDR3 sequence reads: CASSYGRNYGYTF. As DNA, the CDR3 is TGTGCCAGCAGTTACGGCAGGAACTATGGCTACACCTTC.

The J gene is TRBJ1-3, the V gene TRBV7-2; 12 bases match TRBD1. The CDR3 is made up of 16 amino acids. Germline V gene data show CDR1 as SGHTA and CDR2 as FQGNSA. Trimming took 5 bases from V and 4 from J; bases not matched to a gene: 6. The CDR3, as DNA: TGTGCCAGCAGCCCGGGACAGGGGGCGCCCGGAAACACCATATATTTT. Translated: CASSPGQGAPGNTIYF.

For the CDR3, the DNA is TGTGCCAGTAGTATAGTTGGGACTACCAATGAGCAGTTCTTC. The encoded protein is CASSIVGTTNEQFF. V and J are TRBV19 and TRBJ2-1; 7 bases match TRBD2. This CDR3 region has 14 residues. Germline assignment: CDR1 LNHDA and CDR2 SQIVND (reference sequence). The junction had 3 bases not matched to a gene; V was cut back by 1 base and J by 6 bases.

In its sample, this clonotype was seen a few times. The chain combines TRBV29-1 with TRBJ1-2; D possibly corresponds to TRBD1 (5 bases). The CDR3 is 12 amino acids. From germline, CDR1 is SQVTM and CDR2 ANQGSEA. V lost 4 bases and J 1 base, leaving 7 bases between the germline ends. The CDR3 region has the DNA TGCAGCGTTGGGGGGGGTAACTATGGCTACACCTTC. Translated: CSVGGGNYGYTF. The full variable domain, its missing parts supplied by reference TRBV29-1 and TRBJ1-2, is SAVISQKPSRDICQRGTSLTIQCQVDSQVTMMFWYRQQPGQSLTLIATANQGSEATYESGFVIDKFPISRPNLTFSTLTVSNMSPEDSSIYLCSVGGGNYGYTFGSGTRLTVV.